The 24 T cell receptor beta chains below were found in one sample sequenced in a study of siplizumab effects on memory and regulatory T cells. Profiling relied on immunoSEQ multiplex PCR, and the TCRdb table lists in-frame clones only, not all of them. Of some 100,000 clones listed, roughly 93% are singletons. Sequenced input: CD8+ T cells sorted from blood. Every receptor here comes from a human donor in good health.

The V call is TRBV4-1, the J call TRBJ2-3; D remains unclear. This CDR3 has 13 amino acids. Germline V gives CDR1 MGHRA, CDR2 YSYEKL. V was trimmed by 0 bases and J by 11 bases, leaving 12 bases between them. CDR3 loop: CASSQENRQVQYF. The CDR3 DNA is TGCGCCAGCAGCCAAGAGAACCGACAAGTGCAGTATTTT.

The J gene is TRBJ2-5, the V gene TRBV27, with a possible D match to TRBD2 (7 bases). V was shortened by 6 bases and J by 5 bases, with 19 bases between the two germline ends. The CDR3 loop spans 15 amino acids. Per the germline V gene, CDR1 is MNHEY and CDR2 is SMNVEV (reference sequence). CDR3 DNA sequence: TGTGCCAGCAGCGTCGGGGGGCGCCCCGGGGAGACCCAGTACTTC. Translated, it gives CASSVGGRPGETQYF.

The J gene is TRBJ2-7, the V gene TRBV4-1; D gene unclear. V shed 2 bases and J shed 0 bases, with 8 bases lying between them. This CDR3 has 14 amino acids. Germline V gene sequence: CDR1 MGHRA, CDR2 YSYEKL. CDR3 loop: CASSQIMGSYEQYF. CDR3 DNA sequence: TGCGCCAGCAGCCAAATCATGGGCTCCTACGAGCAGTACTTC.

The V and J genes are TRBV18 and TRBJ1-2; TRBD1 matches at 7 bases. From germline, CDR1 is KGHSH and CDR2 LQKENI. The CDR3 is 14 residues long. The V and J ends lost 4 bases and 4 bases, in that order; junction bases with no gene match: 6. The CDR3 sequence: CASSLDRVRYGYTF. The CDR3 DNA reads TGTGCCAGCTCACTCGACAGGGTGCGCTATGGCTACACCTTC. Full variable domain (rest looked up from reference TRBV18 and TRBJ1-2): NAGVMQNPRHLVRRRGQEARLRCSPMKGHSHVYWYRQLPEEGLKFMVYLQKENIIDESGMPKERFSAEFPKEGPSILRIQQVVRGDSAAYFCASSLDRVRYGYTFGSGTRLTVV.

The chain carries TRBV25-1 and TRBJ1-1, with a tentative D call TRBD1 (5 bases). Per the germline V gene, CDR1 is MGHDK and CDR2 is SYGVNS. With 9 bases removed from V and 5 bases from J, the gap between germline ends came to 16 bases. There are 13 residues in the CDR3. CDR3 in amino acids: CASRMSRGTEAFF. In DNA form, the CDR3 reads TGTGCCAGTAGAATGTCCCGGGGGACTGAAGCTTTCTTT.

The chain couples TRBV27 to TRBJ2-5; 8 bases are a match to TRBD1. With 5 bases clipped from V and 6 bases from J, the junction kept 8 bases outside the gene matches. CDR3 length: 14 amino acids. CDR1 MNHEY and CDR2 SMNVEV come from the germline V gene (reference sequence). The CDR3 loop is CASSRQQGAKTQYF. CDR3 sequence (DNA): TGTGCCAGCAGTCGGCAGCAGGGGGCAAAGACCCAGTACTTC.

The genes are TRBV7-2 and TRBJ1-1, with D unresolved. The CDR3 is 15 residues long. Germline-derived CDR1 and CDR2 are SGHTA and FQGNSA. The V and J ends lost 1 base and 4 bases respectively, with 13 bases between them. The CDR3 DNA is TGTGCCAGCAGCTTAGTGGGCCCGACGTCCACTGAAGCTTTCTTT. Its translation is CASSLVGPTSTEAFF.

The DNA of the CDR3 is TGTGCCAGCAGTGACCCCTCAGGGGGCCTCTGGACAGATACGCAGTATTTT. Translation: CASSDPSGGLWTDTQYF. The chain recombines TRBV2 with TRBJ2-3, with 8 bases fitting TRBD1. This CDR3 region has 17 residues. With 3 bases clipped from V and 3 bases from J, the junction kept 11 bases outside the gene matches. Germline V gene lookup returns CDR1 SNHLY and CDR2 FYNNEI.

The chain uses TRBV9 and TRBJ2-7; 8 bases are a match to TRBD2. CDR1 is SGDLS, CDR2 YYNGEE, per germline. The CDR3 totals 16 residues. With 2 bases clipped from V and 3 bases from J, the junction kept 10 bases outside the gene matches. This CDR3 reads CASSVGRLATIYEQYF. In DNA form, the CDR3 reads TGTGCCAGCAGCGTCGGTCGACTAGCGACAATCTACGAGCAGTACTTC.

This chain links TRBV6-1 with TRBJ1-4; maybe TRBD1 (5 bases). The V end lost 2 bases, the J end lost 5 bases, and 9 bases lay between the germline ends. This CDR3 spans 14 amino acids. Germline CDR1 MNHNS, CDR2 SASEGT. CDR3 nucleotides: TGTGCCAGCAGTGAATGGTCAGGGAATGAAAAACTGTTTTTT. As protein: CASSEWSGNEKLFF.

The chain has TRBV9 and TRBJ1-2, with 7 bases that match TRBD1. J was trimmed by 4 bases and V by 5 bases; bases with no gene match: 2. Germline CDR1 SGDLS, CDR2 YYNGEE. The CDR3 has 12 residues. CDR3 in amino acids: CASSTGVYGYTF. The CDR3 coding sequence is TGTGCCAGCAGTACAGGGGTCTATGGCTACACCTTC.

This chain joins TRBV4-1 and TRBJ2-5; 10 nucleotides match TRBD2. J was trimmed by 2 bases and V by 1 base; bases with no gene match: 4. CDR1 is MGHRA, CDR2 YSYEKL, per germline. The CDR3 consists of 16 residues. This CDR3 is CASSQVSLAGQETQYF. Written as DNA, the CDR3 is TGCGCCAGCAGCCAAGTTTCACTAGCGGGGCAAGAGACCCAGTACTTC.

V usage is TRBV6-1 and J usage is TRBJ1-5; perhaps TRBD1 as D (5 bases). V lost 2 bases, J lost 0 bases, and 8 bases lay in between. CDR1 and CDR2 (germline): MNHNS, SASEGT. The CDR3 runs 15 residues. The CDR3: CASSEWGSSNQPQHF. Written as DNA, the CDR3 is TGTGCCAGCAGTGAATGGGGGTCTAGCAATCAGCCCCAGCATTTT.

This clone was seen only once. A read error may account for a junction end that differs from germline. This sequence joins TRBV4-1 and TRBJ2-7; the D is unclear. There are 15 residues in the CDR3. In germline, CDR1 is MGHRA, CDR2 YSYEKL. The CDR3: CASSQSVGELRIKVF. CDR3 DNA sequence: TGCGCCAGCAGCCAAAGTGTCGGTGAATTGAGAATTAAGGTGTTC.

The chain uses TRBV9 and TRBJ1-2, with a possible D match to TRBD1 (6 bases). From germline, CDR1 is SGDLS and CDR2 YYNGEE. The CDR3 consists of 15 residues. V lost 4 bases and J 2 bases, leaving 15 bases between the germline ends. CDR3 nucleotides: TGTGCCAGCAGCCCCCAGGGACAATCCAACTATGGCTACACCTTC. This codes for CASSPQGQSNYGYTF.

The rearrangement joins TRBV2 to TRBJ2-1; 7 bases map to TRBD1. V was pared by 5 bases and J by 4 bases, with 8 bases of the junction left unmatched. Germline-derived CDR1 and CDR2 are SNHLY and FYNNEI. The CDR3 contains 15 residues. This CDR3 reads CASSLGQEAYNEQFF. CDR3 in DNA: TGTGCCAGCAGTCTTGGACAGGAGGCTTACAATGAGCAGTTCTTC. The whole variable domain, remainder taken from reference TRBV2 and TRBJ2-1, is EPEVTQTPSHQVTQMGQEVILRCVPISNHLYFYWYRQILGQKVEFLVSFYNNEISEKSEIFDDQFSVERPDGSNFTLKIRSTKLEDSAMYFCASSLGQEAYNEQFFGPGTRLTVL.

The chain carries TRBV5-6 and TRBJ2-1; 8 bases line up with TRBD2. There are 18 residues in the CDR3. Germline CDR1 is SGHDT and CDR2 is YYEEEE. With V trimmed by 3 bases and J by 5 bases, 16 bases remained unmatched. This CDR3 is CASSSATGWGLDDNEQFF. The CDR3 coding sequence is TGTGCCAGCAGCTCCGCGACAGGCTGGGGACTAGACGACAATGAGCAGTTCTTC.

J is TRBJ2-7 and V is TRBV6-6, with D unclear. The CDR3 contains 11 residues. Looked up from germline, CDR1 is MNHNY and CDR2 is SVGAGI (reference sequence). Trimming removed 6 bases from V and 5 bases from J, with 8 bases in between. Here the CDR3 DNA reads TGTGCCAGCAGCTCTAATGACGAGCAGTACTTC. Its translation is CASSSNDEQYF.

The rearrangement uses TRBV28 and TRBJ1-5; D might be TRBD1 (6 bases). This CDR3 region has 14 residues. Per the germline V gene, CDR1 is MDHEN and CDR2 is SYDVKM. V gave up 8 bases and J gave up 3 bases, with 14 bases separating them. CDR3 region: CASGLTGSNQPQHF. CDR3 in DNA: TGTGCCAGCGGGTTAACAGGGTCCAATCAGCCCCAGCATTTT. The entire variable domain, with the rest obtained from reference TRBV28 and TRBJ1-5, is as follows: DVKVTQSSRYLVKRTGEKVFLECVQDMDHENMFWYRQDPGLGLRLIYFSYDVKMKEKGDIPEGYSVSREKKERFSLILESASTNQTSMYLCASGLTGSNQPQHFGDGTRLSIL.

The genes are TRBV5-8 and TRBJ1-2; D is unclear. V dropped 1 base and J dropped 4 bases, with 17 bases sitting between them. Looked up from germline, CDR1 is SGHTS and CDR2 is YDEGEE. The CDR3 has 16 amino acids. The chain's CDR3 is CASSLKAVSATYGYTF. In DNA form, the CDR3 reads TGTGCCAGCAGCTTGAAGGCGGTCAGCGCAACCTATGGCTACACCTTC.

This clone has just one count. This chain joins TRBV19 and TRBJ2-1; TRBD1 might be the D (5 bases). The V end was cut by 1 base, the J end by 2 bases, with 12 bases between. Germline CDR1 reads LNHDA; CDR2 reads SQIVND (reference sequence). This CDR3 contains 16 residues. As DNA, the CDR3 is TGTGCCAGTAGTATAGGGGGCAGGGAAACCTACAATGAGCAGTTCTTC. Encoded protein: CASSIGGRETYNEQFF.

The gene calls are TRBV9 and TRBJ2-7, with D maybe TRBD2 (6 bases). V was pared by 3 bases and J by 5 bases, with 18 bases between. This CDR3 contains 15 residues. Per the germline V gene, CDR1 is SGDLS and CDR2 is YYNGEE. The CDR3 DNA is TGTGCCAGCAGCGACGGGGTCGGGGGAGGCCACGAGCAGTACTTC. Its translation: CASSDGVGGGHEQYF.

The CDR3 coding sequence is TGTGCCAGCAGTTGGGGGGCTAATGAGCAGTTCTTC. Its protein product is CASSWGANEQFF. The chain carries TRBV25-1 and TRBJ2-1, with D possibly being TRBD1 or TRBD2 (6 bases each). The V end lost 5 bases, the J end lost 7 bases, and 9 bases lay between the germline ends. Germline V CDR1 and CDR2: MGHDK, SYGVNS. The CDR3 runs 12 residues. Together with reference TRBV25-1 and TRBJ2-1, the CDR3 gives the full variable domain: EADIYQTPRYLVIGTGKKITLECSQTMGHDKMYWYQQDPGMELHLIHYSYGVNSTEKGDLSSESTVSRIRTEHFPLTLESARPSHTSQYLCASSWGANEQFFGPGTRLTVL.

The chain carries TRBV15 and TRBJ2-3, with 8 bases that match TRBD2. CDR1 is LNHNV and CDR2 is YYDKDF in the germline V gene (reference sequence). Losses at the gene ends were 0 bases for V and 8 bases for J; bases not matched to a gene: 7. CDR3 length: 15 residues. The CDR3 DNA follows: TGTGCCACCAGCAGAGAGGGGACTAGAGGGCCTACGCAGTATTTT. Protein: CATSREGTRGPTQYF.